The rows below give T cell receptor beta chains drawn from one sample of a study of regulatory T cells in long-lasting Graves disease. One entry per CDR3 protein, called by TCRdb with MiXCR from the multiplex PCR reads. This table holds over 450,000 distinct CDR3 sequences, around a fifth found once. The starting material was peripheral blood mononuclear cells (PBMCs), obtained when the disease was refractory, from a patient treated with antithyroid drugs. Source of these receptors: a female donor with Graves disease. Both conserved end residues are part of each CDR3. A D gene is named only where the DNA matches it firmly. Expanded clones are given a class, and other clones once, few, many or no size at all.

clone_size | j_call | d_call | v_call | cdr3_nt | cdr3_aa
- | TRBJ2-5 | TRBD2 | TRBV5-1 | TGCGCCAGCAGCATAGGAGCGGGGGGACGCCAAGAGACCCAGTACTTC | CASSIGAGGRQETQYF
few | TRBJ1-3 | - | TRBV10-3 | TGTGCCATCAGACGTGAGGACGGAAACACCATATATTTT | CAIRREDGNTIYF
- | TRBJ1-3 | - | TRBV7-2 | TGTGCCAGCAGCCTACAGGATACTGGAAACACCATATATTTT | CASSLQDTGNTIYF
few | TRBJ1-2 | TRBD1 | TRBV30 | TGTGCCTGGACCCCAGGGGGCTATGGCTACACCTTC | CAWTPGGYGYTF
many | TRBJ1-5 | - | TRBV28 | TGTGCCAGCAGTAGCTTCGGAGGCAATCAGCCCCAGCATTTT | CASSSFGGNQPQHF
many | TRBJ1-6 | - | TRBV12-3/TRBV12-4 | TGTGCCAGCAGTTTAGGGACTGGGTCTCCCCTCCACTTT | CASSLGTGSPLHF
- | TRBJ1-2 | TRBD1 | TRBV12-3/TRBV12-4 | TGTGCCAGCTCACAGACAACCGGGACAGGGGCCTCCTATGGCTACACCTTC | CASSQTTGTGASYGYTF
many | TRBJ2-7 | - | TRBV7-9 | TGTGCCAGCAGTCGACTTCTCTACGAGCAGTACTTC | CASSRLLYEQYF
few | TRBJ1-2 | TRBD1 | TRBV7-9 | TGTGCCAGCAGCCAAACCGGACAGGGTGAAGGCTATGGCTACACCTTC | CASSQTGQGEGYGYTF
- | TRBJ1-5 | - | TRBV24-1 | TGTGCCACCAGTGACGAGTTGGGCAATCAGCCCCAGCATTTT | CATSDELGNQPQHF
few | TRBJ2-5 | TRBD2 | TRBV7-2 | TGTACCAGCAGCTTGGTTAGCGGGAGGGCGGCAGAGACCCAGTACTTC | CTSSLVSGRAAETQYF
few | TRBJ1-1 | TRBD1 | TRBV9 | TGTGCCAGCAGCGTGTCCCCGGGACAGGGGTGGAGGAACACTGAAGCTTTCTTT | CASSVSPGQGWRNTEAFF
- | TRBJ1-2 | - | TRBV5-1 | TGCGCCAGCAGCCCCGACGTACGCTATGGCTACACCTTC | CASSPDVRYGYTF
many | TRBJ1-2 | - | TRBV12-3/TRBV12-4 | TGTGCCATCGGACAGCCTTCTAACTATGGCTACACCTTC | CAIGQPSNYGYTF
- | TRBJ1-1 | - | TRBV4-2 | TGTGCCAGCAGCCACGCGTCCCCGAACACTGAAGCTTTCTTT | CASSHASPNTEAFF
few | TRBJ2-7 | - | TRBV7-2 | TGTGCCAGCAGCTTAGGGCGGCAGATAGACGAGCAGTACTTC | CASSLGRQIDEQYF
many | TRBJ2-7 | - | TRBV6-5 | TGTGCCAGCAGTTACGAGGAGGAATTCTACGAGCAGTACTTC | CASSYEEEFYEQYF
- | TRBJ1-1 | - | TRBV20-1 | TGCAGTGCTAGTCTCCGGGAGGTGGTTTTCTTT | CSASLREVVFF
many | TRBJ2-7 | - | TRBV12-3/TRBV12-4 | TGTGCCAGCAGTTCCGGGACATACTACGAGCAGTACTTC | CASSSGTYYEQYF
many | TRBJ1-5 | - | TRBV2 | TGTGCCAGCAGTGCGGATAGCAATCAGCCCCAGCATTTT | CASSADSNQPQHF
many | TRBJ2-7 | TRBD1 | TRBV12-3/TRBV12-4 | TGTGCCAGCAGTTTATTTGGACAGGGTGACAACGAGCAGTACTTC | CASSLFGQGDNEQYF
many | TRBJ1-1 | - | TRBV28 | TGTGCCAGCAGTTTAGCCAAACGAGGGGCTTTCTTT | CASSLAKRGAFF
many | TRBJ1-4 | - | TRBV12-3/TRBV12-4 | TGTGCCAGCAGCCTCACAGGGCGTGAAAAACTGTTTTTT | CASSLTGREKLFF
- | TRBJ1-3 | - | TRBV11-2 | TGTGCCAGCAGACCTGGGGGAAACTCTGGAAACACCATATATTTT | CASRPGGNSGNTIYF
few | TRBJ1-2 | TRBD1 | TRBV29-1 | TGCAGCGTGTTTCCGACAGGGGATGGCTACACCTTC | CSVFPTGDGYTF
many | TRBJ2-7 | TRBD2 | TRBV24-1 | TGTGCCACCAGTGACTCCTGGAGCGGGAGCGAGCAGTACTTC | CATSDSWSGSEQYF
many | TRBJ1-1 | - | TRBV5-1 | TGCGCCAGCAGCTTCGCGGGACGGCTGAACACTGAAGCTTTCTTT | CASSFAGRLNTEAFF
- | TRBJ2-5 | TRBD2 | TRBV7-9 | TGTGCCAGCATGCGGGAGGAGTACCAAGAGACCCAGTACTTC | CASMREEYQETQYF
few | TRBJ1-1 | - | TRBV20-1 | TGCAGGGCAGGACAGCGGAACACTGAAGCTTTCTTT | CRAGQRNTEAFF
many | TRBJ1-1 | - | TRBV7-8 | TGTGCCAGCAGCTTACTTACCGGAGAGGCGGCTTTCTTT | CASSLLTGEAAFF
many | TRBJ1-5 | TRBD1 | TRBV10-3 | TGTGCCATCAGTGAGTCCCCGGGACAGGTTCTATATAGCAATCAGCCCCAGCATTTT | CAISESPGQVLYSNQPQHF
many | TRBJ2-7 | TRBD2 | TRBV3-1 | TGTGCCAGCAGACCTAGCGGGGACTACGAGCAGTACTTC | CASRPSGDYEQYF
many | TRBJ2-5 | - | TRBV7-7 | TGTGCTAGCAGCTTAGCGCAGGGTATGGAGACCCAGTACTTC | CASSLAQGMETQYF
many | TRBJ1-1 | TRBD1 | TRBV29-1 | TGCAGCGGATGGACAGGGGAGAACACTGAAGCTTTCTTT | CSGWTGENTEAFF
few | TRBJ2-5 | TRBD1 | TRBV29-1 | TGCAGCGGACTCTGGGGACAGGGGACAGAAAAAGAGACCCAGTACTTC | CSGLWGQGTEKETQYF
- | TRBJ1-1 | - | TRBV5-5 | TGTGCCAGCAGCTTTCACTGGGGACGCCAGAACACTGAAGCTTTCTTT | CASSFHWGRQNTEAFF
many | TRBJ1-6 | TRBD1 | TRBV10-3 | TGTGCCATCAGTGAGGAGGGGGCGAATTCACCCCTCCACTTT | CAISEEGANSPLHF
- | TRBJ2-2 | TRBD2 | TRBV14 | TGTGCCAGCAACCCTCTGGGACTAGCGGTCAACACCGGGGAGCTGTTTTTT | CASNPLGLAVNTGELFF
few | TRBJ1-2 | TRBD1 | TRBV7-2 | TGTGCCAGCAGCTCTCCGGGACAGGGGTCTTATGGCTACACCTTC | CASSSPGQGSYGYTF